This TCR beta chain appears in the sequencing data of a study of OX40 agonist ivuxolimab in advanced cancers. V was cut by 4 bases and J by 4 bases, with 11 bases left in between. CDR1 is SGDLS, CDR2 YYNGEE, per germline. The CDR3 is made up of 13 amino acids. Cycle 7 day 1, cycle 4 day 1, and baseline were the timepoints at which blood was sampled. Data came from immunoSEQ multiplex PCR; TCRdb stores just in-frame clones and leaves some out. The sample gives tens of thousands of clones, approximately 85% of which show up once; 11% is in the top ten. This receptor was taken from an adult with an advanced solid tumor such as melanoma, head and neck, liver or kidney cancer. Material: CD4+ or CD8+ T cells sorted from blood, obtained in a trial of the OX40 agonist ivuxolimab. V is TRBV9 and J is TRBJ2-5; D gene ambiguous. The DNA for the CDR3 is TGTGCCAGCAGCTCCTGGCCCGTAGAGACCCAGTACTTC. Amino acids: CASSSWPVETQYF.